This T cell receptor (beta chain) was obtained from a study of graft-versus-host responses after intestinal transplantation. The graft tissue was processed, and this released both intraepithelial and lamina propria lymphocytes. Method: immunoSEQ multiplex PCR; TCRdb's copy keeps in-frame clones and lacks some. The sample lists roughly 16,000 clones; 83% were seen once. This sample comprised ileum tissue, obtained around 580 days after intestinal transplantation. The sequence was obtained from a human patient who received an intestinal transplant, so some T cells may come from the graft donor.

CDR3 nucleotide sequence: TGTGCTAGTGGTTTTGATGGGAGCTCCTACGAGCAGTACTTC. As protein: CASGFDGSSYEQYF. The chain links TRBV12-5 to TRBJ2-7; D perhaps matches TRBD2 (5 bases). In germline, CDR1 is LGHNT, CDR2 FRNRAP. The CDR3 is made up of 14 amino acids. Trimming stripped 3 bases from V and 0 bases from J, with 9 bases between.